This entry describes one T cell receptor beta chain. Sequencing used immunoSEQ multiplex PCR; TCRdb keeps in-frame clones, though not all of them. The table records 75,000 to 95,000 clones, 96% of them present only once. The CDR3 loop spans 13 amino acids. Trimming stripped 7 bases from V and 5 bases from J, with 11 bases between. From germline, CDR1 is MNHEY and CDR2 SMNVEV (reference sequence). This sample was included in a study of cytomegalovirus exposure and HLA in healthy donors. The overall study: The platform used for the 120 or so validation repertoires matched that of the 600 to 800 first-cohort repertoires, a later analysis reported.

The donors were in the roughly 110-subject validation cohort; that cohort was separate from the roughly 700-subject first cohort. The TCR comes from a man between 18 and 29 years old in good health and CMV-seronegative. The rearrangement joins TRBV27 to TRBJ2-2; a weak D match, TRBD1 (6 bases). Input material: PBMCs. The CDR3 here is CASTSGATGELFF. The CDR3 DNA sequence: TGTGCCAGCACATCAGGGGCTACCGGGGAGCTGTTTTTT.